A single T cell receptor beta chain is shown here with its context. Its target is not known. With a much larger clone just one base away, this may be a read error. In germline, CDR1 is MNHEY, CDR2 SVGAGI. V lost 0 bases, J lost 6 bases, and 6 bases lay in between. The length of the CDR3 is 13 residues. They got blood RNA out of unsorted whole blood and also pulled out germline DNA. The sample originates from a study of tumor-infiltrating lymphocytes in primary liver carcinoma. Study context: Recorded tumor stage was T1-T3 N0M0, with diameters of roughly 4 to 11 cm. Productive TCRbeta read counts per sample ran from roughly 3.5 to 7 million and were similar across tissue types. The study's findings and limits: Blood had a significantly lower top-250-clone fraction than tumors did (p = 0.039). Tumor region pairs outstripped tumor-adjacent and tumor-blood pairs in overlap.

TCR beta cDNA came from approximately 0.55 ug total RNA, primed with a constant-region primer. Three nested multiplex PCR rounds, a slightly modified ARM-PCR, produced the libraries for TCR beta. Rounds one and two of PCR, each of 10 cycles, were primed with TRBV1-TRBV30 forward primers and a C-beta reverse primer. TCRdb redid the calling of the multiplex PCR reads with MiXCR, one entry per CDR3 protein. The sample records some 320,000 distinct CDR3 sequences, 55% to 65% being singletons. The clonotype originates from a man aged 35 to 55 with primary liver carcinoma and hepatitis B virus infection. The material sequenced was peripheral blood. The genes are TRBV6-5 and TRBJ1-5, with D hard to call. CDR3 sequence reads: CASSYSRSQPQHF. In nucleotides, the CDR3 is TGTGCCAGCAGTTACTCGAGGAGTCAGCCCCAGCATTTT.